The 27 T cell receptor beta chains below all came from one sample that was sequenced in a study of blood T cells in healthy people across ages. Alongside a J-beta primer mix, a sample-barcoded 5' primer served in a second PCR lasting about 7 to 12 cycles. TCRdb re-derived calls from the 5' RACE reads in MiXCR, one entry per CDR3 protein. There are more than 1,000,000 distinct CDR3 sequences in the sample; less than 25% occur only once, and about 0.8% lies in the top ten. These data also formed part of another study, on T cells of mothers and their children.

The sequenced sample was blood. The receptors here all came from a girl aged 2 to 9 in good health.

The genes are TRBV7-2 and TRBJ2-1, with D tentatively TRBD2 (5 bases). The CDR3 is made up of 15 amino acids. The V end was cut by 5 bases, the J end by 4 bases, with 15 bases between. The germline CDR1 and CDR2 sequences are SGHTA and FQGNSA. The CDR3 DNA is TGTGCCAGCAGCGCCGCCCAGGACTGGTACAATGAGCAGTTCTTC. This codes for CASSAAQDWYNEQFF.

This clonotype was detected ten times or more. The rearrangement joins TRBV7-2 to TRBJ2-7; 7 bases map to TRBD1. Losses at the gene ends were 4 bases for V and 1 base for J; bases not matched to a gene: 4. In germline, CDR1 is SGHTA, CDR2 FQGNSA. This CDR3 region has 14 residues. The CDR3 region has the DNA TGTGCCAGCAGCTCGACAGGGAAGTCCTACGAGCAGTACTTC. Translated: CASSSTGKSYEQYF. Together with reference TRBV7-2 and TRBJ2-7, the CDR3 gives the full variable domain: GAGVSQSPSNKVTEKGKDVELRCDPISGHTALYWYRQSLGQGLEFLIYFQGNSAPDKSGLPSDRFSAERTGGSVSTLTIQRTQQEDSAVYLCASSSTGKSYEQYFGPGTRLTVT.

Written as DNA, the CDR3 is TGTGCCAGCAGCTTGGGGCAGGGGGCAGGCGAGCAGTTCTTC. It codes for CASSLGQGAGEQFF. The rearrangement uses TRBV5-6 and TRBJ2-1; TRBD1 aligns across 8 bases. Germline V gene sequence: CDR1 SGHDT, CDR2 YYEEEE. The CDR3 extends over 14 amino acids. V shed 0 bases and J 10 bases; nucleotides not matched to a gene: 6.

This chain connects TRBV7-9 to TRBJ2-7; TRBD2 matches 12 bases. Germline V CDR1 and CDR2: SEHNR, FQNEAQ (reference sequence). With 5 bases clipped from V and 3 bases from J, the junction kept 2 bases outside the gene matches. The CDR3 totals 14 residues. CDR3 in amino acids: CASSTLAGGYEQYF. As DNA, the CDR3 is TGTGCCAGCAGCACACTAGCGGGGGGCTACGAGCAGTACTTC. The whole variable domain, remainder taken from reference TRBV7-9 and TRBJ2-7, is DTGVSQNPRHKITKRGQNVTFRCDPISEHNRLYWYRQTLGQGPEFLTYFQNEAQLEKSRLLSDRFSAERPKGSFSTLEIQRTEQGDSAMYLCASSTLAGGYEQYFGPGTRLTVT.

The rearrangement joins TRBV7-6 to TRBJ1-4; TRBD1 is a possible D gene (6 bases). V lost 1 base to trimming and J lost 13 bases, with 13 bases between them. This CDR3 contains 13 residues. The germline gives CDR1 SGHVS, CDR2 FNYEAQ. The CDR3 here is CASSLDLQGGLFF. In DNA, the CDR3 is TGTGCCAGCAGCTTAGACCTACAGGGAGGACTGTTTTTT.

This clonotype was counted only a few times. The gene calls are TRBV12-3 or TRBV12-4 and TRBJ2-1; D remains unclear. With 5 bases removed from V and 9 bases from J, the gap between germline ends came to 14 bases. There are 13 residues in the CDR3. CDR3 amino acids: CASSRPPNGEQFF. The CDR3 bases are TGTGCCAGCAGTCGACCACCGAATGGTGAGCAGTTCTTC.

This clonotype was observed a handful of times. The chain links TRBV29-1 to TRBJ2-1; possible D gene TRBD1, 5 bases. The V gene's germline CDR1 is SQVTM and CDR2 ANQGSEA. The ends were cut back, 7 bases at V and 0 bases at J, with 13 bases in the middle. The CDR3 extends over 14 amino acids. The DNA for the CDR3 is TGCAGCGCCGCGACAGCGAGCTCCTACAATGAGCAGTTCTTC. This codes for CSAATASSYNEQFF.

This clonotype was seen more than once but under ten times. J is TRBJ1-1 and V is TRBV20-1; D gene uncertain. The V gene lost 3 bases and the J gene lost 11 bases, with 4 bases spanning the gap. Germline V gene lookup returns CDR1 DFQATT and CDR2 SNEGSKA (reference sequence). The CDR3 extends over 8 amino acids. CDR3 in amino acids: CSASRAFF. The CDR3 region has the DNA TGCAGTGCTAGCAGGGCTTTCTTT.

V is TRBV28 and J is TRBJ2-6; D remains ambiguous. CDR3 length: 13 amino acids. V lost 3 bases and J 4 bases, leaving 4 bases between the germline ends. Per germline, CDR1 MDHEN and CDR2 SYDVKM. The CDR3 DNA reads as TGTGCCAGCAGTTTCGAGGGGGCCAACGTCCTGACTTTC. This codes for CASSFEGANVLTF.

This clonotype was counted only a few times. The V call is TRBV29-1, the J call TRBJ2-3; perhaps TRBD1 as D (5 bases). The V gene's germline CDR1 is SQVTM and CDR2 ANQGSEA. V was pared by 0 bases and J by 6 bases, with 13 bases between. The length of the CDR3 is 14 residues. CDR3 sequence: CSVEEPGLGDTQYF. CDR3 nucleotide sequence: TGCAGCGTTGAAGAACCAGGGTTAGGGGATACGCAGTATTTT.

V gene TRBV6-1 combines with J gene TRBJ1-1; D is ambiguous. The V gene lost 2 bases and the J gene lost 4 bases, with 11 bases spanning the gap. The CDR3 totals 14 residues. Germline CDR1 and CDR2: MNHNS and SASEGT. The CDR3: CASSEISGFTEAFF. The CDR3 bases are TGTGCCAGCAGTGAAATCAGTGGGTTCACTGAAGCTTTCTTT.

This chain links TRBV7-9 with TRBJ1-1; D not resolved. V shed 3 bases and J shed 4 bases, with 9 bases lying between them. Germline V gene data show CDR1 as SEHNR and CDR2 as FQNEAQ (reference sequence). CDR3 length: 13 residues. CDR3 residues: CASSFTHSTEAFF. DNA of the CDR3: TGTGCCAGCAGCTTTACCCATAGCACTGAAGCTTTCTTT.

The rearrangement links TRBV10-3 to TRBJ2-5; 9 bases fit TRBD2. The CDR3 totals 16 residues. Germline assignment: CDR1 ENHRY and CDR2 SYGVKD. The V gene end was trimmed by 6 bases and the J gene end by 0 bases; junction bases not matched to a gene: 8. CDR3 sequence: CAISPGTSGYQETQYF. CDR3 DNA: TGTGCCATCAGCCCGGGTACTAGCGGGTACCAAGAGACCCAGTACTTC.

This clonotype was counted many times. The chain recombines TRBV9 with TRBJ2-1, with 9 bases that match TRBD1. Per germline, CDR1 SGDLS and CDR2 YYNGEE. The CDR3 covers 14 residues. V lost 4 bases, J lost 5 bases, and 4 bases stayed unmatched. In nucleotides, the CDR3 is TGTGCCAGCAGCCTGGGGACAGGGAACAATGAGCAGTTCTTC. Translation: CASSLGTGNNEQFF.

This clonotype was detected only a few times. The V gene is TRBV20-1, the J gene TRBJ1-4, with D maybe TRBD1 (6 bases). V was cut by 1 base and J by 3 bases, with 18 bases left in between. This CDR3 is built from 17 residues. Per the germline V gene, CDR1 is DFQATT and CDR2 is SNEGSKA (reference sequence). The CDR3 nucleotides are TGCAGTGCTAGAGCCTTACGTGAGGGGGGACCTAATGAAAAACTGTTTTTT. It yields the protein CSARALREGGPNEKLFF.

CDR3 protein: CASSLVQERMNTEAFF. CDR3 coding DNA: TGTGCCAGCAGCTTAGTTCAGGAACGCATGAACACTGAAGCTTTCTTT. The V call is TRBV13, the J call TRBJ1-1; D is ambiguous. This CDR3 has 16 residues. In germline, CDR1 is PRHDT, CDR2 FYEKMQ (reference sequence). Trimming stripped 1 base from V and 0 bases from J, with 12 bases between. Drawing the rest from reference TRBV13 and TRBJ1-1, the complete variable domain is AAGVIQSPRHLIKEKRETATLKCYPIPRHDTVYWYQQGPGQDPQFLISFYEKMQSDKGSIPDRFSAQQFSDYHSELNMSSLELGDSALYFCASSLVQERMNTEAFFGQGTRLTVV.

This clonotype was counted only a few times. Germline and junction disagree at one end, which may indicate a read error. This chain uses TRBV20-1 with TRBJ2-1, with 12 bases fitting TRBD2. CDR3 length equals 16 residues. CDR1 is DFQATT and CDR2 is SNEGSKA in the germline V gene (reference sequence). The CDR3 reads CSARSGLAGTYNGQFF. The DNA for the CDR3 is TGCAGTGCCCGGTCTGGACTAGCGGGGACCTACAATGGGCAGTTCTTC.

This clonotype was seen only a few times. V is TRBV7-6 and J is TRBJ2-5, with a weak D call TRBD2 (6 bases). Per the germline V gene, CDR1 is SGHVS and CDR2 is FNYEAQ. The CDR3 runs to 13 residues. Trimming pared 5 bases from V and 5 bases from J, leaving 12 bases between. DNA of the CDR3: TGTGCCAGCAGCCCGGCGGGGACGGAGACCCAGTACTTC. This gives the protein CASSPAGTETQYF.

This clonotype has only a few counts. This chain connects TRBV7-2 to TRBJ2-1; the match to TRBD1 covers 7 bases. The CDR3 is made up of 15 amino acids. The germline V gene encodes CDR1 SGHTA and CDR2 FQGNSA. The ends lost 10 bases at V and 0 bases at J; junction bases unmatched: 9. CDR3: CATRGGGSSYNEQFF. CDR3 in DNA: TGTGCCACCCGAGGGGGCGGAAGCTCCTACAATGAGCAGTTCTTC.

The chain has TRBV7-9 and TRBJ1-4; 8 bases align to TRBD1. From germline, CDR1 is SEHNR and CDR2 FQNEAQ (reference sequence). The CDR3 is made up of 14 amino acids. J lost 7 bases, V lost 4 bases, and 5 bases had no gene match. CDR3 amino acids: CASSSGTGAEKLFF. CDR3 bases: TGTGCCAGCAGCTCCGGGACAGGCGCTGAAAAACTGTTTTTT.

This clonotype was detected a few times. This chain uses TRBV20-1 with TRBJ2-5, with TRBD2 matching over 9 bases. CDR3 size: 12 residues. J gave up 9 bases and V 0 bases, and 2 bases lay outside the gene matches. In germline, CDR1 is DFQATT, CDR2 SNEGSKA (reference sequence). The CDR3 region has the DNA TGCAGTGCTAGAGAGGCGGGAGGGGCCCAGTACTTC. It is translated as CSAREAGGAQYF.

This clonotype was detected only a few times. The gene calls are TRBV3-1 and TRBJ1-2, with D possibly matching TRBD1 (5 bases). Looked up from germline, CDR1 is LGHDT and CDR2 is YNNKEL (reference sequence). Trimming shortened V by 4 bases and J by 6 bases, and 18 bases separated the two germline ends. The CDR3 has 15 amino acids. Here the CDR3 reads CASSPTSLPTDGYTF. CDR3 coding DNA: TGTGCCAGCAGCCCGACCTCCTTACCGACAGATGGCTACACCTTC.

The chain employs TRBV4-1 and TRBJ1-5, with D tentatively TRBD1 (6 bases). Trimming left V 3 bases short and J 4 bases short, with 19 bases between. Germline lookup yields CDR1 MGHRA and CDR2 YSYEKL. The CDR3 runs to 17 residues. CDR3 sequence reads: CASSQRSGGLSNQPQHF. The CDR3 nucleotides read TGCGCCAGCAGCCAGCGCTCGGGGGGCCTTAGTAATCAGCCCCAGCATTTT.

The chain uses TRBV5-1 and TRBJ1-2; 7 nucleotides align to TRBD1. With V trimmed by 4 bases and J by 6 bases, 12 bases remained unmatched. This CDR3 has 15 amino acids. Per germline, CDR1 SGHRS and CDR2 YFSETQ. The CDR3 region is CASSRTRDSFDGYTF. DNA for the CDR3: TGCGCCAGCAGCCGCACTAGGGACAGCTTCGATGGCTACACCTTC.

The chain links TRBV12-3 or TRBV12-4 to TRBJ1-2; D not resolved. The CDR3 is made up of 14 amino acids. Trimming took 3 bases from V and 4 from J, leaving 12 bases between them. CDR3: CASSLAATSYGYTF. The CDR3 nucleotides are TGTGCCAGCAGTTTGGCCGCGACGAGCTATGGCTACACCTTC.

This clonotype was observed a few times. V usage is TRBV28 and J usage is TRBJ2-7, with D possibly matching TRBD2 (6 bases). Trimming left V 8 bases short and J 6 bases short, with 20 bases between. Germline-derived CDR1 and CDR2 are MDHEN and SYDVKM. The CDR3 runs to 14 residues. The CDR3 here is CASLAGTPIAEQYF. In DNA, the CDR3 is TGTGCCAGCCTCGCCGGGACTCCCATCGCCGAGCAGTACTTC.

The J gene is TRBJ1-4, the V gene TRBV10-3; 8 bases line up with TRBD1. The CDR3 spans 14 residues. The junction had 12 bases not matched to a gene; V was cut back by 4 bases and J by 14 bases. Looked up from germline, CDR1 is ENHRY and CDR2 is SYGVKD. The CDR3 loop is CAISGGQEGSRLFF. The CDR3 DNA follows: TGTGCCATCAGTGGGGGACAGGAGGGCTCTAGGCTGTTTTTT.